These 24 T cell receptor beta chains were all obtained from the same sample, sequenced in a study of blood T cell repertoires in COVID-19. Produced via immunoSEQ multiplex PCR; TCRdb's table is partial and in-frame only. The sample records more than 300,000 clones, roughly 91% being singletons. The sequenced sample consisted of PBMCs or T cells enriched from blood (not recorded which). These receptors were taken from a woman aged 18-35 years who had recovered from COVID-19.

This chain joins TRBV29-1 and TRBJ1-4; 8 nucleotides line up with TRBD1. J lost 2 bases, V lost 7 bases, and 3 bases had no gene match. This CDR3 is 13 amino acids long. Germline V gives CDR1 SQVTM, CDR2 ANQGSEA. The CDR3 loop is CSGRGPTNEKLFF. The CDR3 nucleotides read TGCAGCGGCAGGGGGCCTACTAATGAAAAACTGTTTTTT. Complete variable domain (other parts from reference TRBV29-1 and TRBJ1-4): SAVISQKPSRDICQRGTSLTIQCQVDSQVTMMFWYRQQPGQSLTLIATANQGSEATYESGFVIDKFPISRPNLTFSTLTVSNMSPEDSSIYLCSGRGPTNEKLFFGSGTQLSVL.

The chain combines TRBV12-3 or TRBV12-4 with TRBJ1-1, with 10 bases identical to TRBD1. This CDR3 has 12 residues. V dropped 6 bases and J dropped 6; count of bases not matched to a gene: 1. The DNA for the CDR3 is TGTGCCAGCAGGACAGGGGGCTCTGAAGCTTTCTTT. This sequence encodes CASRTGGSEAFF.

This clone was counted between two and nine times. The rearrangement uses TRBV30 and TRBJ1-1, with 12 nucleotides matching TRBD1. Germline lookup yields CDR1 GTSNPN and CDR2 SVGIG (reference sequence). CDR3 length: 17 residues. J lost 1 base, V lost 4 bases, and 10 bases had no gene match. CDR3 sequence (DNA): TGTGCCTGGAATCCACCGGGACAGGGGGCGCAGAACACTGAAGCTTTCTTT. It is translated as CAWNPPGQGAQNTEAFF. The full variable domain, its missing parts supplied by reference TRBV30 and TRBJ1-1, is SQTIHQWPATLVQPVGSPLSLECTVEGTSNPNLYWYRQAAGRGLQLLFYSVGIGQISSEVPQNLSASRPQDRQFILSSKKLLLSDSGFYLCAWNPPGQGAQNTEAFFGQGTRLTVV.

In this sample, this clone turned up once. The chain carries TRBV7-6 and TRBJ1-3, with D hard to call. Germline V gene data show CDR1 as SGHVS and CDR2 as FNYEAQ. V was cut by 5 bases and J by 0 bases, with 14 bases left in between. The CDR3 consists of 16 residues. The CDR3 DNA follows: TGTGCCAGCAGCCTCCCGAACAGTGGCTCTGGAAACACCATATATTTT. Translation: CASSLPNSGSGNTIYF.

The rearrangement links TRBV7-2 to TRBJ2-4; possibly TRBD1 for D (6 bases). This CDR3 is built from 14 residues. V lost 5 bases, J lost 2 bases, and 10 bases lay in between. Germline-derived CDR1 and CDR2 are SGHTA and FQGNSA. As DNA, the CDR3 is TGTGCCAGCAGCCCTGGGACACCCAAAAACATTCAGTACTTC. The encoded protein is CASSPGTPKNIQYF.

The rearrangement joins TRBV11-2 to TRBJ2-3; no firm D call. V was shortened by 0 bases and J by 0 bases, with 13 bases between the two germline ends. The CDR3 length is 17 residues. Germline CDR1 and CDR2: SGHAT and FQNNGV. The CDR3 region is CASSLDELAGSTDTQYF. CDR3 nucleotides: TGTGCCAGCAGCTTAGATGAGTTAGCTGGGAGCACAGATACGCAGTATTTT.

This clone was seen only once. The rearrangement links TRBV25-1 to TRBJ2-2; 7 nucleotides match TRBD1. The CDR3 is made up of 15 amino acids. The J segment lost 6 bases and the V segment lost 6 bases, leaving 10 bases of the junction unmatched. Germline values: CDR1 MGHDK, CDR2 SYGVNS. The CDR3 region has the DNA TGTGCCAGCAGCGCACATACAGGGGTCGCCGGGGAGCTGTTTTTT. Protein product: CASSAHTGVAGELFF.

The CDR3 nucleotides read TGTGCCAGCAGTGAAAGCATTTCCTACGAGCAGTACTTC. This sequence encodes CASSESISYEQYF. The chain combines TRBV6-1 with TRBJ2-7; D remains unclear. Trimming took 2 bases from V and 1 from J, leaving 6 bases between them. The CDR3 runs 13 residues. Germline V gene lookup returns CDR1 MNHNS and CDR2 SASEGT.

This chain links TRBV6-5 with TRBJ1-3; D is perhaps TRBD1 (6 bases). Looked up from germline, CDR1 is MNHEY and CDR2 is SVGAGI. Trimming pared 6 bases from V and 4 bases from J, leaving 13 bases between. The CDR3 covers 14 residues. The CDR3 coding sequence is TGTGCCAGCAGAGAGGGGGTAGGAGGAAACACCATATATTTT. Its protein is CASREGVGGNTIYF.

The chain joins TRBV7-2 to TRBJ2-1, with 14 bases aligning to TRBD2. This CDR3 contains 19 residues. The germline V gene encodes CDR1 SGHTA and CDR2 FQGNSA. Trimming took 5 bases from V and 2 from J; bases not matched to a gene: 11. CDR3 nucleotides: TGTGCCAGCAGCATCCAGCTGTCGACTAGCGGGGGGGCCTACAATGAGCAGTTCTTC. As protein: CASSIQLSTSGGAYNEQFF.

This chain connects TRBV25-1 to TRBJ2-4; the D gene is possibly TRBD2 (5 bases). Trimming removed 8 bases at V and 1 base at J, with 12 bases between. The CDR3 is 14 residues long. Germline V gives CDR1 MGHDK, CDR2 SYGVNS. The DNA of the CDR3 is TGTGCCAGCTCATATCCGGGGGCCAAAAACATTCAGTACTTC. Protein: CASSYPGAKNIQYF.

This clone has a single count. The chain links TRBV19 to TRBJ1-2; TRBD1 is a possible D gene (6 bases). V was shortened by 1 base and J by 1 base, with 7 bases between the two germline ends. Germline V gene data show CDR1 as LNHDA and CDR2 as SQIVND (reference sequence). This CDR3 is 14 amino acids long. In nucleotides, the CDR3 is TGTGCCAGTAGTATAGGGGGGCTTAACTATGGCTACACCTTC. Its protein is CASSIGGLNYGYTF. Variable domain in full (rest from reference TRBV19 and TRBJ1-2): DGGITQSPKYLFRKEGQNVTLSCEQNLNHDAMYWYRQDPGQGLRLIYYSQIVNDFQKGDIAEGYSVSREKKESFPLTVTSAQKNPTAFYLCASSIGGLNYGYTFGSGTRLTVV.

This CDR3 is CASSPRQGAVGELFF. CDR3 DNA: TGCGCCAGCAGCCCCCGACAGGGGGCGGTCGGGGAGCTGTTTTTT. This chain links TRBV5-1 with TRBJ2-2, with 10 nucleotides matching TRBD1. The ends lost 4 bases at V and 7 bases at J; junction bases unmatched: 7. Germline V gene lookup returns CDR1 SGHRS and CDR2 YFSETQ. The CDR3 length is 15 residues. The whole variable domain, filled in from reference TRBV5-1 and TRBJ2-2, reads KAGVTQTPRYLIKTRGQQVTLSCSPISGHRSVSWYQQTPGQGLQFLFEYFSETQRNKGNFPGRFSGRQFSNSRSEMNVSTLELGDSALYLCASSPRQGAVGELFFGEGSRLTVL.

This chain joins TRBV7-3 and TRBJ1-1, with 8 bases that match TRBD1. The CDR3 consists of 14 residues. V lost 4 bases, J lost 3 bases, and 4 bases stayed unmatched. CDR1 and CDR2 (germline): SGHTA, FQGTGA. DNA of the CDR3: TGTGCCAGCAGCTCGACAGGGGCATACACTGAAGCTTTCTTT. This sequence encodes CASSSTGAYTEAFF.

The gene calls are TRBV29-1 and TRBJ1-1; 8 nucleotides agree with TRBD1. The V and J ends lost 6 bases and 5 bases, in that order; junction bases with no gene match: 8. Per the germline V gene, CDR1 is SQVTM and CDR2 is ANQGSEA. The length of the CDR3 is 13 residues. The CDR3 DNA reads as TGCAGCGTCTCCGGACAGGGTGGTACTGAAGCTTTCTTT. This encodes CSVSGQGGTEAFF.

The chain combines TRBV5-5 with TRBJ2-7, with a possible D match to TRBD1 (5 bases). Germline CDR1 reads SGHKS; CDR2 reads YYEKEE (reference sequence). Trimming pared 8 bases from V and 2 bases from J, leaving 11 bases between. The CDR3 spans 12 residues. The CDR3 DNA follows: TGTGCCAGTCTCCAGGGTGCCTACGAGCAGTACTTC. Its translation: CASLQGAYEQYF.

The rearrangement uses TRBV7-9 and TRBJ1-3, with D uncertain. The CDR3 is 16 residues long. Per the germline V gene, CDR1 is SEHNR and CDR2 is FQNEAQ (reference sequence). Between the trimmed V and J ends, which lost 4 bases and 0 bases, there was a span of 13 bases. The CDR3 here is CASSWWTGDSGNTIYF. DNA for the CDR3: TGTGCCAGCAGCTGGTGGACGGGAGACTCTGGAAACACCATATATTTT.

This sequence joins TRBV30 and TRBJ2-1; perhaps TRBD1 as D (6 bases). The CDR3 is 13 residues long. Germline V gene data show CDR1 as GTSNPN and CDR2 as SVGIG (reference sequence). V was clipped by 7 bases and J by 6 bases, with 16 bases between them. The CDR3 DNA reads as TGTGCCTCAAAGGGGGAATCGGCCAATGAGCAGTTCTTC. Residues: CASKGESANEQFF.

This clone was seen a few times. The same CDR3 arises from other DNA sequences in this sample as well. This chain links TRBV27 with TRBJ1-5; the D is unclear. Deletions cut 4 bases from V and 0 bases from J, with 4 bases between. This CDR3 has 13 residues. Germline lookup yields CDR1 MNHEY and CDR2 SMNVEV (reference sequence). This chain's CDR3 is CASSSYSNQPQHF. The CDR3 DNA follows: TGTGCCAGCAGTTCCTATAGCAATCAGCCCCAGCATTTT.

V and J are TRBV10-3 and TRBJ2-2, with TRBD1 matching 7 bases. Germline trimming cut 3 bases from V and 4 bases from J; bases unmatched to any gene: 14. CDR3 length: 18 residues. Looked up from germline, CDR1 is ENHRY and CDR2 is SYGVKD. In DNA form, the CDR3 reads TGTGCCATCAGTGACGACTACTACCGGGACAGAACCACCGGGGAGCTGTTTTTT. Translation gives CAISDDYYRDRTTGELFF.

J is TRBJ1-1 and V is TRBV28; a weak D match, TRBD1 (5 bases). The CDR3 length is 15 residues. Germline V gives CDR1 MDHEN, CDR2 SYDVKM. Deletions cut 6 bases from V and 3 bases from J, with 17 bases between. The CDR3 nucleotides are TGTGCCAGCAGCTACCCGTTAGGGGTCTACACTGAAGCTTTCTTT. It specifies CASSYPLGVYTEAFF. Supplemented by reference TRBV28 and TRBJ1-1, the full variable domain reads DVKVTQSSRYLVKRTGEKVFLECVQDMDHENMFWYRQDPGLGLRLIYFSYDVKMKEKGDIPEGYSVSREKKERFSLILESASTNQTSMYLCASSYPLGVYTEAFFGQGTRLTVV.

This rearrangement joins TRBV7-7 to TRBJ2-1; possibly TRBD1 for D (7 bases). Germline values: CDR1 SSHAT, CDR2 FNYEAQ (reference sequence). The CDR3 runs to 14 residues. CDR3 region: CASSPGGLLNEQFF. CDR3 nucleotides: TGTGCTAGTAGCCCAGGGGGGCTATTGAATGAGCAGTTCTTC. Complete variable domain (other parts from reference TRBV7-7 and TRBJ2-1): GAGVSQSPRYKVTKRGQDVTLRCDPISSHATLYWYQQALGQGPEFLTYFNYEAQPDKSGLPSDRFSAERPEGSISTLTIQRTEQRDSAMYRCASSPGGLLNEQFFGPGTRLTVL.

The rearrangement joins TRBV11-2 to TRBJ2-7; D remains ambiguous. This CDR3 contains 15 residues. Trimming removed 3 bases from V and 5 bases from J, with 17 bases in between. Germline assignment: CDR1 SGHAT and CDR2 FQNNGV. DNA of the CDR3: TGTGCCAGCAGCTTGGTTGGCAGGAAGTCGGACGAGCAGTACTTC. Translating it yields CASSLVGRKSDEQYF.

The CDR3 region is CASSLGGGDDTQYF. The DNA of the CDR3 is TGTGCCAGCAGCTTGGGCGGGGGGGACGATACGCAGTATTTT. The chain employs TRBV7-9 and TRBJ2-3; 9 positions agree with TRBD2. CDR1 is SEHNR and CDR2 is FQNEAQ in the germline V gene (reference sequence). The V segment lost 3 bases and the J segment 6 bases; nucleotides outside the gene matches: 4. This CDR3 has 14 amino acids.